This T cell receptor beta chain is drawn from a study of blood T cell repertoires in COVID-19. The CDR3 runs 14 residues. Germline V gene lookup returns CDR1 ENHRY and CDR2 SYGVKD. J gave up 2 bases and V 4 bases, and 3 bases lay outside the gene matches. TCRdb's copy holds only in-frame clones and misses some; the assay was immunoSEQ multiplex PCR. This table holds about 170,000 clones, more than 65% found once. The sequencing sample was made of peripheral blood. The clonotype was recovered from an older man with active or convalescent COVID-19. The chain links TRBV10-3 to TRBJ2-7; 9 bases are shared with TRBD1. This CDR3 is CAISGGQGTYEQYF. In DNA form, the CDR3 reads TGTGCCATCAGTGGGGGACAGGGAACCTACGAGCAGTACTTC.